The 11 T cell receptor beta chains in this list originate from one sample, sequenced in a study of alternative splicing in chronic myeloid leukemia remission. Poly-A-selected mRNA from roughly 0.95 ug total RNA formed the libraries. TCRdb re-analyzed the bulk RNA-seq reads; it lists each CDR3 protein once, without DNA. The sample includes approximately 29 distinct CDR3 sequences. This sample's time point: chronic-phase CML before TKI therapy (screening/day 1). The sample here was PBMCs or total blood leukocytes (not recorded which), taken at diagnosis. The receptors originated from an adult with chronic myeloid leukemia.

This chain connects TRBV6-6 to TRBJ1-5. The germline CDR1 and CDR2 sequences are MNHNY and SVGAGI (reference sequence). The CDR3 is 13 residues long. CDR3 amino acids: CASSYSDPGPQHF.

The genes are TRBV19 and TRBJ2-1. The CDR3 runs 11 residues. Germline CDR1 is LNHDA and CDR2 is SQIVND (reference sequence). The CDR3 here is CASSVSNEQFF.

V is TRBV2 and J is TRBJ2-7. The CDR3 runs 11 residues. From germline, CDR1 is SNHLY and CDR2 FYNNEI. The chain's CDR3 is CASIGIYEQYF.

The rearrangement joins TRBV2 to TRBJ2-1; the D call of TRBD2 rests on TCRdb alone, since no DNA is present to check it. This CDR3 comprises 14 residues. Per germline, CDR1 SNHLY and CDR2 FYNNEI. The chain's CDR3 is CAISEGTGYNEQFF.

The gene calls are TRBV2 and TRBJ1-1. The CDR3 length is 13 residues. Germline V gives CDR1 SNHLY, CDR2 FYNNEI. CDR3 sequence reads: CASSELPNTEAFF.

CDR3 amino acids: CASTRTGYKDEQYF. The V gene is TRBV19, the J gene TRBJ2-7; TCRdb's assignment of TRBD1 cannot be checked, as there is no DNA. Germline lookup yields CDR1 LNHDA and CDR2 SQIVND (reference sequence). The CDR3 consists of 14 residues.

The chain is built from TRBV20-1 and TRBJ1-3. CDR1 and CDR2 (germline): DFQATT, SNEGSKA (reference sequence). The CDR3 loop spans 13 amino acids. The CDR3 is CSARNRGGNTIYF.

The rearrangement links TRBV6-2 or TRBV6-3 to TRBJ1-1. This CDR3 comprises 13 residues. Germline lookup yields CDR1 MNHEY and CDR2 SVGEGT. CDR3 amino acids: CASSYNQGFEAFF.

The gene calls are TRBV6-2 or TRBV6-3 and TRBJ2-1. The CDR3 covers 14 residues. Looked up from germline, CDR1 is MNHEY and CDR2 is SVGEGT. The CDR3: CASSYMDSYNEQFF.

The chain has TRBV28 and TRBJ1-2. Looked up from germline, CDR1 is MDHEN and CDR2 is SYDVKM. This CDR3 has 13 amino acids. Here the CDR3 reads CASTQGASYGYTF.

The sample holds one count of this clonotype. The chain couples TRBV5-6 to TRBJ1-2; the D call of TRBD1 rests on TCRdb alone, since no DNA is present to check it. CDR1 and CDR2 from the germline V gene are SGHDT and YYEEEE. The CDR3 sequence is 12 residues long. The CDR3 loop reads CASSLTRGGYTF. The full variable domain, its missing parts supplied by reference TRBV5-6 and TRBJ1-2, is DAGVTQSPTHLIKTRGQQVTLRCSPKSGHDTVSWYQQALGQGPQFIFQYYEEEERQRGNFPDRFSGHQFPNYSSELNVNALLLGDSALYLCASSLTRGGYTFGSGTRLTVV.